This T cell receptor beta chain was sequenced for a study of blood T cell repertoires in COVID-19. Background on the study: Whether acute or convalescent, the COVID-19 samples came from the United States, Italy and Spain. The cDNA or gDNA used as material had been derived from T cells, B-cell-depleted T cells, or PBMCs.

Patients at the Seattle site were enrolled during active infection and followed longitudinally. This clone was recorded only once. Methods used by the authors: Reference gene primers were amplified, and this amplification served to estimate nucleated cell counts. Clones were sequenced by immunoSEQ multiplex PCR, and TCRdb holds only the in-frame ones, with some missing. The V and J calls and the clone size are those of that table, but D and trimming were determined from the DNA. The table records about 310,000 clones, roughly 90% of them present only once. The CDR3 runs 11 residues. The V and J ends lost 7 bases and 6 bases respectively, with 9 bases between them. Germline CDR1 LGHDT, CDR2 YNNKEL (reference sequence).

This clonotype originated in a woman in her 30s with COVID-19, enrolled during active disease. The rearrangement links TRBV3-1 (or the pseudogene TRBV3-2) to TRBJ1-2; possible D gene TRBD1, 6 bases. Material for sequencing was peripheral blood. The CDR3 loop reads CASTGEHGYTF. The CDR3 nucleotides read TGTGCCAGCACAGGGGAACATGGCTACACCTTC.